Below are 3 T cell receptor beta chains sequenced from a single sample in a study of regulatory and conventional T cells in RAG deficiency (dated by TCRdb to 2016 to 2017). Libraries were prepared through the immunoSEQ multiplex PCR assay. TCRdb took this table from immuneACCESS and kept in-frame rearrangements with V and J called. Such tables lack part of the clones; where checked against another copy, unresolved V genes explain under half of the gap, and the rest is unexplained. The table for this sample lists more than 9,500 clones; 93% of them were counted only once. The ten largest account for approximately 1.1% of the sample. Before genomic DNA extraction, conventional CD4+ T cells were isolated from blood as CD25-low CD127-high cells. The same specimen was also included in a second study, on regulatory T cells. The second investigation adds: For the multiplex PCR, 52 forward TRBV primers and 13 reverse TRBJ primers were used, and amplification bias was corrected with both assay-based and computational methods.

The sequenced sample was CD4+ effector T cells sorted from blood. All receptors derive from a human donor in good health.

The rearrangement links TRBV6-5 to TRBJ1-5; possible D gene TRBD1, 5 bases. V was shortened by 4 bases and J by 3 bases, with 16 bases between the two germline ends. CDR1 and CDR2 from the germline V gene are MNHEY and SVGAGI. This CDR3 is built from 16 residues. CDR3 nucleotides: TGTGCCAGCAGTTTTAGGAGTGCGGGACCCAATCAGCCCCAGCATTTT. Amino acids: CASSFRSAGPNQPQHF.

This sequence joins TRBV5-4 and TRBJ1-2, with D tentatively TRBD1 (5 bases). V gave up 4 bases and J gave up 1 base, with 11 bases separating them. Germline CDR1 is SGHNT and CDR2 is YYREEE (reference sequence). The CDR3 totals 14 residues. CDR3 in amino acids: CASSPTGLNYGYTF. The CDR3 DNA reads as TGTGCCAGCAGCCCCACGGGACTTAACTATGGCTACACCTTC.

The chain uses TRBV19 and TRBJ1-2, with D unclear. V was cut by 8 bases and J by 4 bases, with 17 bases left in between. The germline CDR1 and CDR2 sequences are LNHDA and SQIVND (reference sequence). This CDR3 has 14 residues. The CDR3 coding sequence is TGTGCCAGTCTCCTCGGCCGGGCACCCTATGGCTACACCTTC. Translation gives CASLLGRAPYGYTF.